This entry describes one T cell receptor beta chain. Its antigen has not been determined. One base away there is no much larger clone; base qualities are not given. This sample was taken from a study of shared clonotypes between healthy human individuals (dated by TCRdb to about 2020). Background on the whole study: Three men and a couple of women, aged 18 to 49 years, made up the cohort. For each donor, three plates each were used for CD4 naive and CD4 memory, two plates were used for CD8 naive, and one plate was used for CD8 memory. To estimate repertoire size and how much clonotypes are shared between individuals, the study performed deep sequencing of blood TCR repertoires from 4 to 6 healthy adults. To increase sequencing depth and limit assay-specific biases, TCR repertoire library preparation and sequencing were carried out by different laboratories using diverse techniques. Each donor's leukapheresis produced roughly between about 0.8 and 10 billion PBMCs.

Using the deep immunoSEQ assay, multiplex PCR amplified TCR CDR3 regions from genomic DNA. Genomic DNA extracted from each cell subset was distributed evenly over all wells of several immunoSEQ 96-well plates, and each plate served as one replicate. For sorted subsets, 200 to 250 ng of genomic DNA, equivalent to some 30,000 T cell genomes, went into each replicate PCR. Purified libraries were quantified with a Qubit 3.0 fluorometer, sized on a Bioanalyzer 2100, and re-quantified with the KAPA Library Quantification kit. Every immunoSEQ 96-well plate was sequenced on a separate single-read 150-cycle Illumina NextSeq 550 flow cell. The original methods were these. Because only junctional sequences without quality scores were contained in the immunoSEQ output, filtering matching that applied to full-length reads could not be performed. Sequences were annotated with PyIR, a Python wrapper for IgBLAST v1.9, and V/J genes and CDR3 were assigned using IMGT germline references. Reads were filtered out if the reads had weak V/J assignments (E-value above 1e-6), no CDR3, stop codons, out-of-frame junctions, or ambiguous translated residues. V3J clonotypes were defined as sequences sharing an identical inferred V gene, J gene, and CDR3 amino acid sequence. To compute the percentage overlap between repertoires, the number of shared unique clonotypes was divided by the size of the smaller repertoire. Repertoire richness was assessed with RTK rarefaction, the Chao1 estimator, and Recon v2.1 estimates of unobserved clonotypes. OLGA was used to compute generation probabilities for all TCRbeta clonotypes that the gDNA method yielded from several donors. Imported from immuneACCESS, the table was reduced by TCRdb to in-frame sequences with V and J called. These copies leave out some clones; in studies compared against another copy, an unresolved V gene accounts for under half, and the cause of the remainder is not known. V and J calls and clone size are as listed in that table; D and trimming were resolved from the DNA. Present in this sample are 2 million to 2.5 million clones, roughly 93% of which were seen just once. The ten largest make up 0.36% of the sample.

The donors were healthy, HIV-negative adults with no recently reported acute infections or vaccinations. Every donor was a Caucasian adult residing in Nashville, Tennessee, USA. CD4+ T cells were enriched by magnetic negative selection, after which naive cells were positively selected on CD45RA and the negative fraction was taken as the memory subset. Blood was collected by leukapheresis, and PBMCs were isolated by Ficoll-Histopaque density gradient centrifugation and then cryopreserved in liquid nitrogen vapor phase. Purity and quantity of every magnetically sorted T cell population were checked by analytical flow cytometry. Genomic DNA was isolated from every sorted fraction and measured by UV absorbance on a Nanodrop 2000c. Findings and caveats that apply to the study as a whole: Pairwise subsampling led to the expectation that sequencing depth would affect the degree of clonotype sharing among donors. Rarefaction of sorted-subset datasets indicated incomplete sequencing despite the large sequencing depth. Because the study included only a small number of donors, the genetic and exposure-history diversity represented was limited. Only blood was sampled, and tissue TCR repertoires likely differ from those in blood. Higher generation probabilities were observed for clonotypes shared by all four sorted-subset donors than for non-shared clonotypes. Approximately 5% of naive CD4, around 4% of naive CD8, around 2.3% of memory CD4, and about 0.4% of memory CD8 clonotypes were shared across a few donors. Naive subsets generally had larger estimated clonotype richness than memory subsets.

The sample was naive CD4+ T cells from PBMCs. The meaning of the sample's cell subset or site label: CD45RA+ positively selected. The TCR was taken from a man aged 18 to 30 in good health. Some clones in this sample may be carry-over from other donors' samples.

The CDR3 protein: CASVRQSSYNEQFF. The DNA reads TGTGCCAGCGTCCGACAGAGCTCCTACAATGAGCAGTTCTTC. The rearranged chain carries TRBV6-6 and TRBJ2-1, with a weak D call of TRBD1 (5 bases match). Based on the germline V gene (reference sequence), the CDR1 and CDR2 sequences are MNHNY and SVGAGI. Deletion took 8 bases off V and 0 bases off J, with a span of 11 bases between the germline ends. From its cysteine to its phenylalanine, the CDR3 spans 14 amino acids. The read is trimmed to its CDR3 DNA, 42 bases read in frame from base 1.